This entry lists 30 T cell receptor beta chains sequenced from one sample in a study of identical twins. MiXCR, run by TCRdb on the 5' RACE reads, gives a single entry per CDR3 protein. The data contain hundreds of thousands of distinct CDR3 sequences, 8.6% of them singletons. The data were also submitted as part of a second study, on yellow fever vaccine responses in identical twins.

Input material: PBMCs. The receptor set was obtained from a woman aged 18 to 35 in good health.

The chain employs TRBV15 and TRBJ2-5, with a weak D call TRBD2 (6 bases). Trimming took 5 bases from V and 8 from J, leaving 12 bases between them. CDR3 size: 12 residues. Germline V gene sequence: CDR1 LNHNV, CDR2 YYDKDF (reference sequence). The CDR3 DNA is TGTGCCACCAGCCAGGGAGGAGCTACCCAGTACTTC. It translates to CATSQGGATQYF.

This clonotype has just a few counts. V and J are TRBV5-1 and TRBJ2-3; no definite D call. V gave up 0 bases and J gave up 4 bases, with 9 bases separating them. Germline CDR1 reads SGHRS; CDR2 reads YFSETQ. The CDR3 length is 14 residues. The CDR3 region has the DNA TGCGCCAGCAGCTTGGGACTGTGGGCAGATACGCAGTATTTT. Its translation is CASSLGLWADTQYF.

This clonotype was counted a few times. The V call is TRBV24-1, the J call TRBJ2-1; no definite D call. Germline assignment: CDR1 KGHDR and CDR2 SFDVKD. Trimming stripped 4 bases from V and 5 bases from J, with 8 bases between. CDR3 length: 13 residues. The CDR3 here is CATSEAADNEQFF. The CDR3 DNA sequence: TGTGCCACCAGTGAGGCTGCGGACAATGAGCAGTTCTTC.

This clonotype appeared a few times. As DNA, the CDR3 is TGCGCCAGCAGTGAGTCAGGAGTGGAGACCCAGTACTTC. It is translated as CASSESGVETQYF. V and J are TRBV10-1 and TRBJ2-5, with unresolved D. Trimming left V 0 bases short and J 5 bases short, with 7 bases between. This CDR3 is built from 13 residues. CDR1 WNHNN and CDR2 SYGVQD come from the germline V gene (reference sequence).

The rearrangement joins TRBV10-3 to TRBJ2-6, with unresolved D. CDR1 is ENHRY, CDR2 SYGVKD, per germline. The CDR3 is 16 amino acids. The V end lost 3 bases, the J end lost 2 bases, and 11 bases lay between the germline ends. CDR3 coding DNA: TGTGCCATCAGTGAAGCTCTAGATCCTGGGGCCAACGTCCTGACTTTC. Encoded protein: CAISEALDPGANVLTF.

This clonotype was counted between two and nine times. The rearrangement uses TRBV7-8 and TRBJ2-3, with D hard to call. V shed 7 bases and J shed 2 bases, with 19 bases lying between them. This CDR3 has 16 residues. CDR1 is SGHVS and CDR2 is FQNEAQ in the germline V gene. DNA of the CDR3: TGTGCCAGCACCCGTTCTAAGGCAGTAGACACAGATACGCAGTATTTT. Its translation is CASTRSKAVDTDTQYF.

This clonotype was detected only a few times. The J gene is TRBJ2-7, the V gene TRBV5-1, with D possibly matching TRBD1 (6 bases). CDR1 is SGHRS and CDR2 is YFSETQ in the germline V gene. The CDR3 has 11 residues. The germline V and J ends were trimmed by 4 bases and 7 bases, with 9 bases remaining between them. CDR3 DNA: TGCGCCAGCAGCACAGGGACAGAGCAGTACTTC. It specifies CASSTGTEQYF.

This clonotype turned up a few times. This rearrangement joins TRBV25-1 to TRBJ2-1; the D is unclear. There are 16 residues in the CDR3. Germline loops: CDR1 MGHDK, CDR2 SYGVNS. Trimming stripped 10 bases from V and 2 bases from J, with 21 bases between. The CDR3 region has the DNA TGTGCCACAGGCGCCGACGGCGAGCTAGCCTACAATGAGCAGTTCTTC. Translating it yields CATGADGELAYNEQFF.

V is TRBV20-1 and J is TRBJ2-2; 7 bases match TRBD2. Trimming took 5 bases from V and 4 from J; bases not matched to a gene: 13. Germline V CDR1 and CDR2: DFQATT, SNEGSKA (reference sequence). The CDR3 is 16 amino acids. Here the CDR3 reads CSAASRAGAPTGELFF. CDR3 bases: TGCAGTGCTGCCTCGAGGGCGGGAGCCCCCACCGGGGAGCTGTTTTTT.

This rearrangement joins TRBV24-1 to TRBJ2-5; 11 bases map to TRBD1. Trimming took 3 bases from V and 4 from J; bases not matched to a gene: 6. Germline assignment: CDR1 KGHDR and CDR2 SFDVKD. The CDR3 is 16 amino acids. CDR3 coding DNA: TGTGCCACCAGTGATAAGGACAGGGGGCCGGGAGAGACCCAGTACTTC. Protein product: CATSDKDRGPGETQYF.

CDR3 nucleotide sequence: TGTGCCAGCAGACCAACGGACTCCCCGCGGACCCAGTACTTC. Its protein is CASRPTDSPRTQYF. The rearrangement links TRBV2 to TRBJ2-5; TRBD2 is a possible D gene (5 bases). V lost 6 bases and J 7 bases, leaving 18 bases between the germline ends. This CDR3 has 14 residues. The germline gives CDR1 SNHLY, CDR2 FYNNEI.

The chain is built from TRBV2 and TRBJ2-1; 10 positions match TRBD1. Germline V gene sequence: CDR1 SNHLY, CDR2 FYNNEI. The CDR3 totals 14 residues. Trimming at V came to 8 bases and at J to 10 bases, leaving 11 bases not matched to a gene. DNA for the CDR3: TGTGCCAGCGTCCTCGGGACAGGGGCTCGGGAGCAGTTCTTC. Amino acids: CASVLGTGAREQFF.

This clonotype was counted between two and nine times. The rearrangement uses TRBV29-1 and TRBJ2-2; D is possibly TRBD1 or TRBD2 (5 bases each). This CDR3 spans 16 amino acids. Trimming removed 4 bases at V and 2 bases at J, with 17 bases between. Germline CDR1 reads SQVTM; CDR2 reads ANQGSEA. DNA of the CDR3: TGCAGCGTTGCTTTTTGGGGGTCTATTAACACCGGGGAGCTGTTTTTT. Amino acid sequence: CSVAFWGSINTGELFF.

The chain uses TRBV11-2 and TRBJ1-2; 8 bases fit TRBD1. CDR1 and CDR2 (germline): SGHAT, FQNNGV. Germline trimming cut 0 bases from V and 5 bases from J; bases unmatched to any gene: 5. CDR3 length: 15 amino acids. In DNA form, the CDR3 reads TGTGCCAGCAGCTTAGATCTTGGGACAGGATATGGCTACACCTTC. Translated: CASSLDLGTGYGYTF. Full variable domain (missing parts from reference TRBV11-2 and TRBJ1-2): EAGVAQSPRYKIIEKRQSVAFWCNPISGHATLYWYQQILGQGPKLLIQFQNNGVVDDSQLPKDRFSAERLKGVDSTLKIQPAKLEDSAVYLCASSLDLGTGYGYTFGSGTRLTVV.

CDR3 protein: CASDRDTEAFF. The CDR3 coding sequence is TGTGCCAGCGACCGGGACACTGAAGCTTTCTTT. The chain recombines TRBV2 with TRBJ1-1; D remains unclear. CDR3 length: 11 amino acids. The germline CDR1 and CDR2 sequences are SNHLY and FYNNEI. V dropped 8 bases and J dropped 3 bases, with 7 bases sitting between them.

This clonotype was counted many times. V usage is TRBV12-3 or TRBV12-4 and J usage is TRBJ2-7; 7 positions match TRBD1. J was trimmed by 5 bases and V by 5 bases; bases with no gene match: 0. The CDR3 sequence is 11 residues long. CDR3 region: CASSDRDEQYF. CDR3 nucleotide sequence: TGTGCCAGCAGTGACAGGGACGAGCAGTACTTC.

For this clonotype: A junction end diverges from the germline sequence, so it may reflect a read error. The rearrangement links TRBV27 to TRBJ2-7; D is uncertain. The CDR3 extends over 13 amino acids. Germline loops: CDR1 MNHEY, CDR2 SMNVEV (reference sequence). CDR3 DNA: TGTACCAGCAGTTCCCTCCCCTCCTACGAGCAGTACTTC. It translates to CTSSSLPSYEQYF.

This clonotype was picked up many times. This sequence joins TRBV10-3 and TRBJ1-1; tentatively, D is TRBD1 (6 bases). CDR1 is ENHRY and CDR2 is SYGVKD in the germline V gene. This CDR3 is built from 15 residues. The V end lost 4 bases, the J end lost 2 bases, and 14 bases lay between the germline ends. The CDR3 spells CAISGAGVANTEAFF. The DNA of the CDR3 is TGTGCCATCAGTGGAGCAGGGGTAGCAAACACTGAAGCTTTCTTT.

This clonotype has a handful of counts. This rearrangement joins TRBV5-6 to TRBJ2-1, with TRBD2 matching 10 bases. CDR3 size: 13 residues. V lost 5 bases, J lost 10 bases, and 6 bases stayed unmatched. Germline CDR1 and CDR2: SGHDT and YYEEEE. CDR3 sequence (DNA): TGTGCCAGCAGGCCAGCGGGGGGGGCCGAGCAGTTCTTC. Protein: CASRPAGGAEQFF.

The chain has TRBV5-5 and TRBJ2-2, with 7 bases aligning to TRBD2. Germline CDR1 SGHKS, CDR2 YYEKEE (reference sequence). V dropped 4 bases and J dropped 6; count of bases not matched to a gene: 6. The CDR3 extends over 14 amino acids. The CDR3 protein is CASSPLGRAGELFF. CDR3 DNA: TGTGCCAGCAGCCCCCTAGGGAGGGCCGGGGAGCTGTTTTTT.

This clonotype was counted between two and nine times. The rearrangement links TRBV28 to TRBJ2-7; the D gene is possibly TRBD1 (6 bases). V was clipped by 5 bases and J by 0 bases, with 17 bases between them. The CDR3 has 16 amino acids. CDR1 and CDR2 (germline): MDHEN, SYDVKM. The CDR3 region has the DNA TGTGCCAGCAGTGAAGGGGGAGCGTCTGGCTCCTACGAGCAGTACTTC. The encoded protein is CASSEGGASGSYEQYF.

The chain joins TRBV7-8 to TRBJ2-7; D unresolved. The V and J ends lost 5 bases and 6 bases respectively, with 11 bases between them. CDR3 length: 12 residues. Germline lookup yields CDR1 SGHVS and CDR2 FQNEAQ. CDR3 DNA: TGTGCCAGCAGCCCCCTCATCACCGAGCAGTACTTC. This encodes CASSPLITEQYF.

This clonotype has only a few counts. V usage is TRBV7-2 and J usage is TRBJ2-1, with 10 bases that match TRBD2. Germline assignment: CDR1 SGHTA and CDR2 FQGNSA. This CDR3 is built from 14 residues. V shed 5 bases, J shed 12 bases, and the junction held 10 bases outside the gene matches. CDR3: CASSLPVAGGGQFF. As DNA, the CDR3 is TGTGCCAGCAGCCTTCCCGTAGCGGGAGGCGGGCAGTTCTTC. Supplemented by reference TRBV7-2 and TRBJ2-1, the full variable domain reads GAGVSQSPSNKVTEKGKDVELRCDPISGHTALYWYRQSLGQGLEFLIYFQGNSAPDKSGLPSDRFSAERTGGSVSTLTIQRTQQEDSAVYLCASSLPVAGGGQFFGPGTRLTVL.

The chain has TRBV2 and TRBJ2-3, with 8 nucleotides matching TRBD2. Trimming cost V 6 bases and J 1 base; bases outside gene matches: 6. Looked up from germline, CDR1 is SNHLY and CDR2 is FYNNEI. CDR3 length: 15 residues. CDR3 sequence: CASRGWREGTDTQYF. The CDR3 coding sequence is TGTGCCAGCAGAGGATGGCGGGAGGGCACAGATACGCAGTATTTT.

This clonotype has a handful of counts. Written as DNA, the CDR3 is TGTGCCATCAGTCCCGGGACAGGGTCGGACAATGAGCAGTTCTTC. As protein: CAISPGTGSDNEQFF. This chain links TRBV10-3 with TRBJ2-1; 9 bases fit TRBD1. V lost 5 bases and J lost 5; bases outside the gene matches: 7. This CDR3 is 15 amino acids long. The V gene's germline CDR1 is ENHRY and CDR2 SYGVKD.

This CDR3 is CASSLQRGPRETQYF. CDR3 in DNA: TGTGCCAGCAGCTTACAGCGGGGGCCCCGGGAGACCCAGTACTTC. V usage is TRBV7-3 and J usage is TRBJ2-5, with 8 bases aligning to TRBD2. Trimming took 2 bases from V and 5 from J; bases not matched to a gene: 7. There are 15 residues in the CDR3. Germline loops: CDR1 SGHTA, CDR2 FQGTGA. The full variable domain, in which reference TRBV7-3 and TRBJ2-5 provide the parts outside the CDR3, is GAGVSQTPSNKVTEKGKYVELRCDPISGHTALYWYRQSLGQGPEFLIYFQGTGAADDSGLPNDRFFAVRPEGSVSTLKIQRTERGDSAVYLCASSLQRGPRETQYFGPGTRLLVL.

This sequence joins TRBV9 and TRBJ2-3, with TRBD1 identical over 7 bases. J lost 2 bases, V lost 4 bases, and 13 bases had no gene match. Germline CDR1 is SGDLS and CDR2 is YYNGEE. CDR3 length equals 17 residues. CDR3 residues: CASSTPYPRGPTDTQYF. DNA for the CDR3: TGTGCCAGCAGCACCCCCTACCCAAGGGGGCCCACAGATACGCAGTATTTT.

The genes are TRBV20-1 and TRBJ2-1; TRBD2 matches 9 bases. V lost 7 bases and J lost 6; bases outside the gene matches: 7. Germline values: CDR1 DFQATT, CDR2 SNEGSKA (reference sequence). The CDR3 extends over 13 amino acids. CDR3: CSVPSGIVNEQFF. The CDR3, as DNA: TGCAGTGTGCCTAGCGGGATTGTCAATGAGCAGTTCTTC.

The chain employs TRBV6-1 and TRBJ2-3, with TRBD1 matching over 9 bases. The ends lost 5 bases at V and 4 bases at J; junction bases unmatched: 7. The CDR3 length is 15 residues. Germline V gene data show CDR1 as MNHNS and CDR2 as SASEGT. The CDR3 nucleotides read TGTGCCAGCAGTCGGACAGGGGAAAAGGCAGATACGCAGTATTTT. The encoded protein is CASSRTGEKADTQYF.

This clonotype appeared many times. This sequence joins TRBV3-1 and TRBJ2-3; 9 nucleotides agree with TRBD1. Per the germline V gene, CDR1 is LGHDT and CDR2 is YNNKEL (reference sequence). V lost 3 bases, J lost 7 bases, and 11 bases stayed unmatched. The CDR3 totals 16 residues. CDR3 sequence (DNA): TGTGCCAGCAGCCAGGGACAGGGTGGGCTCGTAAATACGCAGTATTTT. Protein sequence: CASSQGQGGLVNTQYF.